Presented here are 31 T cell receptor beta chains from one specimen sequenced in a study of T cell changes during pregnancy in multiple sclerosis. Profiled with immunoSEQ multiplex PCR; TCRdb holds only in-frame clones, not every one. The sample consists of about 40,000 clones, roughly nine tenths of them appearing once. This sample comprised CD8+ T cells from peripheral blood mononuclear cells, obtained before pregnancy. All receptors come from a female donor with multiple sclerosis, enrolled in a pregnancy study.

The J gene is TRBJ2-3, the V gene TRBV7-2, with 11 bases matching TRBD2. Looked up from germline, CDR1 is SGHTA and CDR2 is FQGNSA. J lost 6 bases, V lost 4 bases, and 9 bases had no gene match. This CDR3 has 16 amino acids. CDR3 amino acids: CASSWTLAGGGDTQYF. The CDR3 coding sequence is TGTGCCAGCAGCTGGACTCTAGCGGGAGGTGGGGATACGCAGTATTTT.

Comments on this clone: The same CDR3 is also encoded by other DNA sequences in this sample. The V gene is TRBV27, the J gene TRBJ2-7; 11 bases align to TRBD2. V lost 2 bases, J lost 4 bases, and 1 base stayed unmatched. In germline, CDR1 is MNHEY, CDR2 SMNVEV (reference sequence). The CDR3 runs 14 residues. The CDR3 sequence: CASSLLAGGYEQYF. DNA of the CDR3: TGTGCCAGCAGTTTACTAGCGGGAGGATACGAGCAGTACTTC.

On this clone: Other DNA sequences in this sample translate to the same CDR3. This chain links TRBV5-1 with TRBJ2-1; 10 bases are shared with TRBD2. The germline CDR1 and CDR2 sequences are SGHRS and YFSETQ. Trimming removed 0 bases from V and 2 bases from J; junction bases left unmatched: 2. This CDR3 has 16 amino acids. CDR3 region: CASSLASGRAYNEQFF. The CDR3 coding sequence is TGCGCCAGCAGCTTGGCCAGCGGGAGGGCCTACAATGAGCAGTTCTTC. Supplemented by reference TRBV5-1 and TRBJ2-1, the full variable domain reads KAGVTQTPRYLIKTRGQQVTLSCSPISGHRSVSWYQQTPGQGLQFLFEYFSETQRNKGNFPGRFSGRQFSNSRSEMNVSTLELGDSALYLCASSLASGRAYNEQFFGPGTRLTVL.

V is TRBV27 and J is TRBJ1-2; D may be TRBD1 (6 bases). The CDR3 contains 16 residues. Germline V gives CDR1 MNHEY, CDR2 SMNVEV (reference sequence). V gave up 3 bases and J gave up 3 bases, with 17 bases separating them. In DNA, the CDR3 is TGTGCCAGCAGTTTCTCTACAGGGAATAGGCACTATGGCTACACCTTC. Translation: CASSFSTGNRHYGYTF.

The rearrangement links TRBV19 to TRBJ2-1; D is undetermined. V lost 4 bases, J lost 1 base, and 11 bases lay in between. Germline-derived CDR1 and CDR2 are LNHDA and SQIVND (reference sequence). The length of the CDR3 is 15 residues. CDR3 sequence reads: CASSTSRFSYNEQFF. The CDR3 nucleotides read TGTGCCAGTAGTACCTCTAGATTTTCCTACAATGAGCAGTTCTTC.

The DNA for the CDR3 is TGTGCCAGCGCGACTGTCGAGCAGTACTTC. It yields the protein CASATVEQYF. The V gene is TRBV28, the J gene TRBJ2-7; D uncertain. Between the trimmed V and J ends, which lost 8 bases and 6 bases, there was a span of 8 bases. The V gene's germline CDR1 is MDHEN and CDR2 SYDVKM. This CDR3 is built from 10 residues.

This clone appeared a few times. The chain has TRBV27 and TRBJ1-1; D is possibly TRBD1 (5 bases). Looked up from germline, CDR1 is MNHEY and CDR2 is SMNVEV (reference sequence). V lost 6 bases, J lost 2 bases, and 10 bases lay in between. CDR3 length: 13 residues. The CDR3 loop is CASSRDSNTEAFF. The CDR3 region has the DNA TGTGCCAGCAGCAGGGATTCAAACACTGAAGCTTTCTTT.

The chain carries TRBV6-4 and TRBJ2-3; 12 nucleotides match TRBD2. CDR3 length: 16 amino acids. V was pared by 2 bases and J by 0 bases, with 0 bases of the junction left unmatched. The V gene's germline CDR1 is MRHNA and CDR2 SNTAGT. CDR3 bases: TGTGCCAGCAGTGACGGGACTAGCGGGAGCACAGATACGCAGTATTTT. Translated: CASSDGTSGSTDTQYF.

V is TRBV19 and J is TRBJ1-1; D may be TRBD1 (5 bases). There are 15 residues in the CDR3. V shed 3 bases and J shed 4 bases, with 15 bases lying between them. Germline CDR1 reads LNHDA; CDR2 reads SQIVND (reference sequence). This CDR3 reads CASSISSGLGTEAFF. CDR3 DNA sequence: TGTGCCAGTAGTATTTCATCAGGGTTGGGCACTGAAGCTTTCTTT.

The chain recombines TRBV7-2 with TRBJ1-1, with D possibly TRBD1 on 5 matching bases. Trimming took 0 bases from V and 2 from J, leaving 25 bases between them. From germline, CDR1 is SGHTA and CDR2 FQGNSA. The CDR3 loop spans 20 amino acids. The CDR3 region has the DNA TGTGCCAGCAGCTTAGCGTGGGGGGGAGGTGGGGGGATCAGAAACACTGAAGCTTTCTTT. Translated: CASSLAWGGGGGIRNTEAFF.

The rearrangement uses TRBV2 and TRBJ1-4; the D gene is possibly TRBD1 (6 bases). Germline V CDR1 and CDR2: SNHLY, FYNNEI. The CDR3 has 13 residues. V was clipped by 11 bases and J by 4 bases, with 14 bases between them. The CDR3, as DNA: TGTGCCGCCCTCGGACAGAGTAATGAAAAACTGTTTTTT. Its protein product is CAALGQSNEKLFF.

V usage is TRBV19 and J usage is TRBJ1-5, with unresolved D. Germline V gene lookup returns CDR1 LNHDA and CDR2 SQIVND (reference sequence). The CDR3 consists of 18 residues. Trimming cost V 0 bases and J 0 bases, with 15 bases left between them. As DNA, the CDR3 is TGTGCCAGTAGTATAGATCGGGAAGGTCAGTTTAGCAATCAGCCCCAGCATTTT. As protein: CASSIDREGQFSNQPQHF.

The chain joins TRBV1 to TRBJ2-7; whether TRBD1, the table's D call, matches the DNA was not checked. TRBV1 is a recognized pseudogene. The CDR3 is 18 residues long. The CDR3 DNA reads as TGCACCAGCAGCCAAGCCCAACATCCTACCCACAGGTTCTACGAGCAGTACTTC. It encodes CTSSQAQHPTHRFYEQYF.

The chain links TRBV30 to TRBJ1-1, with D perhaps matching TRBD1 (6 bases). V lost 4 bases to trimming and J lost 8 bases, with 11 bases between them. The CDR3 runs to 11 residues. Germline CDR1 is GTSNPN and CDR2 is SVGIG (reference sequence). The CDR3 reads CAWNGQPEAFF. The CDR3 DNA follows: TGTGCCTGGAACGGACAGCCGGAAGCTTTCTTT.

CDR3 nucleotides: TGTGCCAGCAGCCCCTCCGGGGGTTTGAACTATGGCTACACCTTC. Amino acids: CASSPSGGLNYGYTF. The V call is TRBV7-3, the J call TRBJ1-2, with D maybe TRBD1 (5 bases). Germline V gene lookup returns CDR1 SGHTA and CDR2 FQGTGA. V was cut by 5 bases and J by 2 bases, with 15 bases left in between. This CDR3 has 15 amino acids. Supplemented by reference TRBV7-3 and TRBJ1-2, the full variable domain reads GAGVSQTPSNKVTEKGKYVELRCDPISGHTALYWYRQSLGQGPEFLIYFQGTGAADDSGLPNDRFFAVRPEGSVSTLKIQRTERGDSAVYLCASSPSGGLNYGYTFGSGTRLTVV.

In regard to this clone: The same CDR3 is also encoded by other DNA sequences in this sample. The rearrangement joins TRBV27 to TRBJ2-7; possibly TRBD1 for D (5 bases). The CDR3 is made up of 13 amino acids. Per the germline V gene, CDR1 is MNHEY and CDR2 is SMNVEV (reference sequence). Between the trimmed V and J ends, which lost 6 bases and 2 bases, there was a span of 11 bases. CDR3 DNA: TGTGCCAGCAGCCCAGGGCAGACCTACGAGCAGTACTTC. As protein: CASSPGQTYEQYF.

The V and J genes are TRBV25-1 and TRBJ2-3; D possibly corresponds to TRBD1 (6 bases). Per the germline V gene, CDR1 is MGHDK and CDR2 is SYGVNS. V shed 3 bases and J shed 4 bases, with 14 bases lying between them. The CDR3 extends over 15 amino acids. The CDR3 DNA is TGTGCCAGCAGTGATGTGTGGCAGGGGCCAGATACGCAGTATTTT. Its translation: CASSDVWQGPDTQYF.

A word on this clone: At one boundary the junction diverges from the germline segment, which might be a read error. V usage is TRBV10-1 and J usage is TRBJ2-7; tentatively, D is TRBD1 or TRBD2 (5 bases each). CDR3 length: 14 amino acids. Germline V gene data show CDR1 as WNHNN and CDR2 as SYGVQD (reference sequence). The DNA of the CDR3 is TGCGCCAGCACTGAGGGGCCCCAGACCTACGAGCAGTACTTC. Encoded protein: CASTEGPQTYEQYF.

The chain recombines TRBV28 with TRBJ2-1, with 9 bases aligning to TRBD2. The CDR3 loop spans 16 amino acids. Germline CDR1 reads MDHEN; CDR2 reads SYDVKM. J gave up 2 bases and V 8 bases, and 10 bases lay outside the gene matches. The CDR3 DNA reads as TGTGCCAGCGCCACCGAGGGACTAGCAGCCTACAATGAGCAGTTCTTC. It translates to CASATEGLAAYNEQFF.

A single count supports this clone. This rearrangement joins TRBV5-6 to TRBJ1-2, with a tentative D call TRBD1 (6 bases). V lost 3 bases to trimming and J lost 3 bases, with 18 bases between them. This CDR3 spans 16 amino acids. Germline V gene lookup returns CDR1 SGHDT and CDR2 YYEEEE. CDR3 in amino acids: CASSSTGDLGDYGYTF. CDR3 nucleotides: TGTGCCAGCAGCTCGACAGGTGACTTAGGGGACTATGGCTACACCTTC.

The chain combines TRBV18 with TRBJ1-4; TRBD1 aligns across 7 bases. The ends lost 3 bases at V and 5 bases at J; junction bases unmatched: 3. The CDR3 is made up of 14 amino acids. Germline CDR1 KGHSH, CDR2 LQKENI. The CDR3 protein is CASSPGTANEKLFF. In DNA form, the CDR3 reads TGTGCCAGCTCACCCGGGACAGCGAATGAAAAACTGTTTTTT.

V is TRBV13 and J is TRBJ2-7, with D possibly being TRBD1 (7 bases). Trimming removed 3 bases at V and 6 bases at J, with 18 bases between. Looked up from germline, CDR1 is PRHDT and CDR2 is FYEKMQ (reference sequence). The CDR3 loop spans 15 amino acids. The CDR3 DNA is TGTGCCAGCAGCTTCCAGGGGGGTAGAAACCTCGAGCAGTACTTC. Protein sequence: CASSFQGGRNLEQYF.

In this sample, this clone is medium-sized. The gene calls are TRBV30 and TRBJ2-7; 9 bases align to TRBD1. The CDR3 contains 14 residues. With 4 bases clipped from V and 3 bases from J, the junction kept 7 bases outside the gene matches. The germline V gene encodes CDR1 GTSNPN and CDR2 SVGIG (reference sequence). The CDR3 DNA reads as TGTGCCTGGAAACGGACAGGGGTATACTACGAGCAGTACTTC. Translating it yields CAWKRTGVYYEQYF.

This chain links TRBV7-6 with TRBJ2-7; D ambiguous. The V gene lost 5 bases and the J gene lost 12 bases, with 20 bases spanning the gap. Germline CDR1 SGHVS, CDR2 FNYEAQ. The CDR3 length is 13 residues. The DNA for the CDR3 is TGTGCCAGCAGCCCCACCCCCGACAAATCCCCGTACTTC. Amino acid sequence: CASSPTPDKSPYF.

The rearrangement links TRBV15 to TRBJ1-1; 8 bases align to TRBD1. Trimming cost V 4 bases and J 7 bases; bases outside gene matches: 5. CDR1 LNHNV and CDR2 YYDKDF come from the germline V gene (reference sequence). The CDR3 has 13 amino acids. The CDR3, as DNA: TGTGCCACCAGCAAAGGGACAGGTGGTGAAGCTTTCTTT. It translates to CATSKGTGGEAFF.

This CDR3 is CASSQVIGRGADTQYF. CDR3 DNA sequence: TGCGCCAGCAGCCAAGTCATCGGGAGAGGGGCAGATACGCAGTATTTT. The genes are TRBV4-1 and TRBJ2-3, with D maybe TRBD2 (6 bases). Germline values: CDR1 MGHRA, CDR2 YSYEKL. V was clipped by 1 base and J by 4 bases, with 15 bases between them. The CDR3 extends over 16 amino acids.

The chain links TRBV19 to TRBJ2-1; weak D call: TRBD1 (6 bases). Trimming shortened V by 3 bases and J by 4 bases, and 10 bases separated the two germline ends. The CDR3 totals 14 residues. Germline-derived CDR1 and CDR2 are LNHDA and SQIVND (reference sequence). CDR3 residues: CASSIGDTYNEQFF. CDR3 sequence (DNA): TGTGCCAGTAGTATCGGGGACACGTACAATGAGCAGTTCTTC.

The chain employs TRBV28 and TRBJ2-4; 8 nucleotides agree with TRBD1. This CDR3 region has 17 residues. The J segment lost 0 bases and the V segment lost 5 bases, leaving 9 bases of the junction unmatched. Germline CDR1 reads MDHEN; CDR2 reads SYDVKM. CDR3 coding DNA: TGTGCCAGCAGTCCGGGACAGGTGAATCTAGCCAAAAACATTCAGTACTTC. This encodes CASSPGQVNLAKNIQYF. The full variable domain, its missing parts supplied by reference TRBV28 and TRBJ2-4, is DVKVTQSSRYLVKRTGEKVFLECVQDMDHENMFWYRQDPGLGLRLIYFSYDVKMKEKGDIPEGYSVSREKKERFSLILESASTNQTSMYLCASSPGQVNLAKNIQYFGAGTRLSVL.

Regarding this clone: The germline gene is not matched at one end of the junction; a read error may be the cause. The rearrangement joins TRBV4-3 to TRBJ2-7; TRBD1 matches at 7 bases. Germline CDR1 LGHNA, CDR2 YSLEER. The CDR3 consists of 14 residues. This chain's CDR3 is CASSPRTGFYGQYF. CDR3 nucleotide sequence: TGCGCCAGCAGCCCCCGGACAGGTTTCTACGGGCAGTACTTC.

The chain uses TRBV28 and TRBJ2-3; D perhaps matches TRBD2 (5 bases). Germline V CDR1 and CDR2: MDHEN, SYDVKM. Trimming took 6 bases from V and 4 from J, leaving 5 bases between them. This CDR3 region has 11 residues. DNA for the CDR3: TGTGCCAGCAGGAGGGCAGATACGCAGTATTTT. Encoded protein: CASRRADTQYF.

The J gene is TRBJ2-7, the V gene TRBV27; no clear D gene. The CDR3 has 14 amino acids. V gave up 0 bases and J gave up 3 bases, with 9 bases separating them. Per the germline V gene, CDR1 is MNHEY and CDR2 is SMNVEV (reference sequence). The CDR3 DNA follows: TGTGCCAGCAGTTTATCGGGCCCCTTCTACGAGCAGTACTTC. It encodes CASSLSGPFYEQYF.